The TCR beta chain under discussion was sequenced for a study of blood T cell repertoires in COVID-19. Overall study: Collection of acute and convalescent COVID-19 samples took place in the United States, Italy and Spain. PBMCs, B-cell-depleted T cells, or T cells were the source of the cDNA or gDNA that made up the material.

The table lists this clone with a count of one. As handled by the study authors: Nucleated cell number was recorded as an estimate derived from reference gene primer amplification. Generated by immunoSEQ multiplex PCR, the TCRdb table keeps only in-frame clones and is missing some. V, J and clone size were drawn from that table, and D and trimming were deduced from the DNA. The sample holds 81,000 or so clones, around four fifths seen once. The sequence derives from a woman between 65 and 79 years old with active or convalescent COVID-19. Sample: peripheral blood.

CDR3 nucleotides: TGTGCCAGCTCCCCCCTGGGGCTACCTGGATTAAACACTGAAGCTTTCTTT. Protein product: CASSPLGLPGLNTEAFF. This chain uses TRBV18 with TRBJ1-1; D possibly corresponds to TRBD1 (5 bases). The CDR3 consists of 17 residues. Trimming removed 6 bases at V and 2 bases at J, with 22 bases between. In germline, CDR1 is KGHSH, CDR2 LQKENI.